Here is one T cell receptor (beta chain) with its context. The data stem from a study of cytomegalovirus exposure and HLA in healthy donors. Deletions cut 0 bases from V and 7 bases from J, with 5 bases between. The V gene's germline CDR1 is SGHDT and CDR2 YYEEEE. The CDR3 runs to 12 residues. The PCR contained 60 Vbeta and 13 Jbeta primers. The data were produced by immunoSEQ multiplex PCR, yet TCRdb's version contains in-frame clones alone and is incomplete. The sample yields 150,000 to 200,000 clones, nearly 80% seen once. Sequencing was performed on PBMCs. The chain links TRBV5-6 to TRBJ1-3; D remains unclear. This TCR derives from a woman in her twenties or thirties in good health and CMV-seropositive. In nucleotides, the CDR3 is TGTGCCAGCAGCTTGGTCGAGAACACCATATATTTT. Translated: CASSLVENTIYF.